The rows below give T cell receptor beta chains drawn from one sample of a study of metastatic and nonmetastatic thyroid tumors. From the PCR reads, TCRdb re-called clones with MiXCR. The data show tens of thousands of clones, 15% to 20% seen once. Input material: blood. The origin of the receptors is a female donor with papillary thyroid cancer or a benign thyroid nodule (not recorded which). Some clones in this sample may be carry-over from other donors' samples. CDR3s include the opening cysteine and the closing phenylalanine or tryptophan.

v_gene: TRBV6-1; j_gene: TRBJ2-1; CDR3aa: CASSTSRGPVYNEQFF
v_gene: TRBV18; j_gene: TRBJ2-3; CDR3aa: CASSPPGLVADTQYF
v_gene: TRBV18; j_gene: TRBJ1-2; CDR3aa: CASSAGDTDYGYTF
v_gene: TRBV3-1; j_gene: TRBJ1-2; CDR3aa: CASSNEWGDYGYTF
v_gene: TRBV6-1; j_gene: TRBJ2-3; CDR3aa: CASSPGGLAGDTQYF
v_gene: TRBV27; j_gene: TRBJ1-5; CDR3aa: CASSLGQGYNQPQHF
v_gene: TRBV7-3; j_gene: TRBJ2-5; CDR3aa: CASSLSQAETQYF
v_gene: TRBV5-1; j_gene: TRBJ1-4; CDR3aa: CASSPKDRINEKLFF
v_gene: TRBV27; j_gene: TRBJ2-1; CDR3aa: CASRSGLADSYNEQFF
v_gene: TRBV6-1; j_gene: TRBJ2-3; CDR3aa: CASIRGTWGTDTQYF
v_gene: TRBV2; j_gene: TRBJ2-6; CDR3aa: CASKGVAGANVLTF
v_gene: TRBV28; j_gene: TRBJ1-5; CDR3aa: CASTQGQRNQPQHF
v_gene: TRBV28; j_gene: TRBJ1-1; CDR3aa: CASSNPQNTEAFF
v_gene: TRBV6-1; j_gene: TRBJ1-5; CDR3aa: CASGNRAHNQPQHF
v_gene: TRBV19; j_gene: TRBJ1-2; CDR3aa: CACSNPGRGYGYTF
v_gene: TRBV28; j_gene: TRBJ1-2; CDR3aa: CASSTRTGVLGYTF
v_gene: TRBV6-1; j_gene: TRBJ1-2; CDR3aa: CASSGGDGYTF
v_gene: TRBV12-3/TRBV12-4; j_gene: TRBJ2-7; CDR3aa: CASSFGSGVSYEQYF
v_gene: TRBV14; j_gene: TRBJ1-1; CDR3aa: CASSQGPNTEAFF
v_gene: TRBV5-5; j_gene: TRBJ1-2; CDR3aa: CASSSGTGGYGYTF
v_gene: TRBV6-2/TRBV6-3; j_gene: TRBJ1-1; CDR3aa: CASSVLSGMNTEAFF
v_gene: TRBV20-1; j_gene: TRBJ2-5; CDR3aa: CSATGPFQETQYF
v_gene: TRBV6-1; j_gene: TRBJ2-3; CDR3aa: CASSSHSGAGDTQYF
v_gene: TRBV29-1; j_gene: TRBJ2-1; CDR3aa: CSVRHVYNEQFF
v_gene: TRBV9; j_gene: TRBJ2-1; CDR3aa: CASSGRVGLAGDHEQFF
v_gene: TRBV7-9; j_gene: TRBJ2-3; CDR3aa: CASREWAGKDSDTQYF
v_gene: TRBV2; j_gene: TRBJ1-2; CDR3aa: CASFFNPGQGFGGGYTF
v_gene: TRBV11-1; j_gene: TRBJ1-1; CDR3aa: CASSFIPTGGNTEAFF
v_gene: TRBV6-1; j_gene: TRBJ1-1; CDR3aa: CASRMTGKSEAFF
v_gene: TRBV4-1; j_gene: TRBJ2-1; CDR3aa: CASSQSGNEQFF
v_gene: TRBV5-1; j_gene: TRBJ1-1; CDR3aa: CASSTGQEGAFF
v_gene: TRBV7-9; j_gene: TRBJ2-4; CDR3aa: CASSLEWVRHRTKNIQYF
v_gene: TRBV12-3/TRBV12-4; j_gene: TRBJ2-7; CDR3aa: CASSLGAYEQYF
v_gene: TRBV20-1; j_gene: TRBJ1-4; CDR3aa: CSATDRGSEKLFF
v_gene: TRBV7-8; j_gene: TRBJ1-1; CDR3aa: CASSFEAGAGTKAFF
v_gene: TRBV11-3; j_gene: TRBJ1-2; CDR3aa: CASSLEGGTGGYGYTF
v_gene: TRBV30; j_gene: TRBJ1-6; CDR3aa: CAWSVTRSNSPLHF
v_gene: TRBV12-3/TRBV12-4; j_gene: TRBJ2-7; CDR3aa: CASSLTSGSEQYF
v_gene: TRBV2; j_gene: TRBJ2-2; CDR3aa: CASTRTDRGGTGELFF
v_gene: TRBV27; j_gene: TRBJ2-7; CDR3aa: CASSDTGGIYEQYF
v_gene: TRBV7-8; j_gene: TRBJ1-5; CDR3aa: CASSFKGPVELVGQPQHF
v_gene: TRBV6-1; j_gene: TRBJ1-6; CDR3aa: CASSQAGPDNSPLHF
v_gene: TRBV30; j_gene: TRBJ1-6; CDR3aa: CAWSAGRLDSPLHF
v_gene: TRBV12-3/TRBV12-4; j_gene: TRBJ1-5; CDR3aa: CASSLDGQINQPQHF
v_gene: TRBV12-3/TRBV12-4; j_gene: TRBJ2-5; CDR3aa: CASSLNRQETQYF
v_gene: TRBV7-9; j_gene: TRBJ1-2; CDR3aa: CASSLDSYGYTF
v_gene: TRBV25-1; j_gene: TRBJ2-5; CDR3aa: CASSEEARETQYF
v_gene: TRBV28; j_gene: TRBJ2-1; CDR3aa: CASSITVKGSNEQFF
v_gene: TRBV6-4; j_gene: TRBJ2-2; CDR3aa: CASSDSRAPGDTGELFF
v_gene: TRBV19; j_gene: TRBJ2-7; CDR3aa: CASSIAIGLLQGGEKYF
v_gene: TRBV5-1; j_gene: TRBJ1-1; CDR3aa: CASSLSPGRDTEAFF
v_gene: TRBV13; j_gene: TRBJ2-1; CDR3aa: CASSRRGDNEQFF
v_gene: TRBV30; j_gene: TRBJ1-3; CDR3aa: CAWGLGGTGGNTIYF
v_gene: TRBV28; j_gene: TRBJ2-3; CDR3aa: CASSSPRVIQTLTDTQYF